This T cell receptor (beta chain) was sequenced for a study of cytomegalovirus exposure and HLA in healthy donors. Regarding this clone: The antigen is not known.

CDR3 length: 15 amino acids. Trimming pared 0 bases from V and 6 bases from J, leaving 14 bases between. The germline V gene encodes CDR1 SGHDN and CDR2 FVKESK. General study findings and limits: According to an earlier analysis, most TCR beta V segments yielded productive rearrangements about 87% or about 30% of the time. It was reported that the classifier diagnosed cytomegalovirus status with high specificity and sensitivity in both the original and validation cohorts. Later, TCR association rates were found to vary by HLA locus, highest for DRB1 and lowest for HLA-C.

13 Jbeta primers and 60 Vbeta primers were used for the PCR. Using immunoSEQ multiplex PCR, the repertoire was profiled, and TCRdb retains in-frame clones only, with some absent. Of roughly 93,000 clones detected, more than 60% appear once; the ten largest clones hold about 10%. Sequenced input: PBMCs. V is TRBV14 and J is TRBJ1-2, with TRBD1 as a possible D gene (6 bases). The receptor was derived from a man between 18 and 35 years old in good health and CMV-seropositive. CDR3 coding DNA: TGTGCCAGCAGCCAAGATCGCGGGGGCGGGAATGGCTACACCTTC. Translation gives CASSQDRGGGNGYTF.